One sample yielded the 15 T cell receptor beta chains listed below, sequenced in a study of blood T cell repertoires in COVID-19. Clones were read by immunoSEQ multiplex PCR, and TCRdb kept only the in-frame ones, dropping some. The data show some 200,000 clones, more than 85% seen once. The sample consisted of peripheral blood. The receptors originated from a woman over 75 in a cohort sampled during active or convalescent COVID-19.

This clone was detected only a few times. J is TRBJ1-1 and V is TRBV4-1; D remains unclear. The germline gives CDR1 MGHRA, CDR2 YSYEKL. The CDR3 has 18 residues. The ends were cut back, 1 base at V and 3 bases at J, with 21 bases in the middle. This CDR3 is CASSQVVKTAHLDTEAFF. The CDR3 bases are TGCGCCAGCAGCCAAGTAGTCAAAACAGCCCATTTAGACACTGAAGCTTTCTTT.

This clone was recorded a few times. The chain recombines TRBV28 with TRBJ2-7; D may be TRBD1 (6 bases). Looked up from germline, CDR1 is MDHEN and CDR2 is SYDVKM. V lost 5 bases to trimming and J lost 6 bases, with 20 bases between them. The CDR3 is made up of 15 amino acids. This chain's CDR3 is CASSRTAIYESEQYF. The CDR3 DNA reads as TGTGCCAGCAGTCGGACAGCCATCTATGAGAGCGAGCAGTACTTC.

This rearrangement joins TRBV15 to TRBJ2-4; 8 bases agree with TRBD1. CDR3 size: 21 residues. J lost 3 bases, V lost 3 bases, and 22 bases had no gene match. Per germline, CDR1 LNHNV and CDR2 YYDKDF (reference sequence). DNA of the CDR3: TGTGCCACCAGCAGGCCGCAGGCAGGGGGCGGCGGGTTTTTAGGCAAAAACATTCAGTACTTC. This translates into CATSRPQAGGGGFLGKNIQYF.

The chain employs TRBV5-1 and TRBJ1-1, with D possibly TRBD1 on 5 matching bases. Germline V gene data show CDR1 as SGHRS and CDR2 as YFSETQ. This CDR3 region has 15 residues. The V end was cut by 4 bases, the J end by 1 base, with 14 bases between. The CDR3: CASSSIQGRNTEAFF. The CDR3 DNA reads TGCGCCAGCAGCAGTATCCAGGGAAGGAACACTGAAGCTTTCTTT.

This clone was seen only once. The CDR3 is CASSGRSYEQYF. The CDR3 nucleotides are TGTGCCAGCAGCGGCAGATCCTACGAGCAGTACTTC. This chain connects TRBV7-9 to TRBJ2-7; D uncertain. V was shortened by 5 bases and J by 1 base, with 6 bases between the two germline ends. The germline CDR1 and CDR2 sequences are SEHNR and FQNEAQ (reference sequence). The CDR3 extends over 12 amino acids.

The rearrangement uses TRBV5-4 and TRBJ2-7; a weak D match, TRBD2 (5 bases). The ends were cut back, 4 bases at V and 4 bases at J, with 15 bases in the middle. CDR1 and CDR2 (germline): SGHNT, YYREEE (reference sequence). The CDR3 spans 14 residues. The CDR3, as DNA: TGTGCCAGCAGCAGCGAAACGGGAAGGTACGAGCAGTACGTC. It translates to CASSSETGRYEQYV.

The V call is TRBV10-3, the J call TRBJ2-2; 15 bases match TRBD2. V shed 5 bases, J shed 4 bases, and the junction held 11 bases outside the gene matches. The germline CDR1 and CDR2 sequences are ENHRY and SYGVKD. The CDR3 spans 19 residues. CDR3 amino acids: CAISSYSGTSGGPTGELFF. The CDR3 nucleotides read TGTGCCATCAGTTCATACTCCGGGACTAGCGGGGGGCCCACCGGGGAGCTGTTTTTT.

The genes are TRBV3-1 (or the pseudogene TRBV3-2) and TRBJ1-1; D not certain. V lost 3 bases and J 4 bases, leaving 9 bases between the germline ends. CDR3 length: 13 residues. From germline, CDR1 is LGHDT and CDR2 YNNKEL (reference sequence). CDR3 residues: CASSQGLGTEAFF. The CDR3 nucleotides read TGTGCCAGCAGCCAGGGCTTAGGCACTGAAGCTTTCTTT.

The J gene is TRBJ1-5, the V gene TRBV5-1, with TRBD1 as a possible D gene (5 bases). The CDR3 length is 15 residues. Germline V gene sequence: CDR1 SGHRS, CDR2 YFSETQ. Trimming stripped 4 bases from V and 5 bases from J, with 16 bases between. In DNA form, the CDR3 reads TGCGCCAGCAGCCTGGACCCGGGGGTGGATCAGCCCCAGCATTTT. Protein: CASSLDPGVDQPQHF. Full variable domain (remainder filled in from reference TRBV5-1 and TRBJ1-5): KAGVTQTPRYLIKTRGQQVTLSCSPISGHRSVSWYQQTPGQGLQFLFEYFSETQRNKGNFPGRFSGRQFSNSRSEMNVSTLELGDSALYLCASSLDPGVDQPQHFGDGTRLSIL.

J is TRBJ1-4 and V is TRBV11-3, with TRBD1 matching over 7 bases. Per the germline V gene, CDR1 is SGHNT and CDR2 is YENEEA. J gave up 5 bases and V 5 bases, and 8 bases lay outside the gene matches. The CDR3 sequence is 15 residues long. The CDR3 DNA follows: TGTGCCAGCAGCCAGGGGACAGTTCAGAATGAAAAACTGTTTTTT. Its protein is CASSQGTVQNEKLFF.

This clone was seen just once. The chain employs TRBV5-1 and TRBJ1-3, with 12 bases aligning to TRBD1. The CDR3 consists of 15 residues. V shed 0 bases and J 9 bases; nucleotides not matched to a gene: 4. From germline, CDR1 is SGHRS and CDR2 YFSETQ. CDR3: CASSLEGQGATTIYF. CDR3 nucleotide sequence: TGCGCCAGCAGCTTGGAGGGACAGGGGGCTACCACCATATATTTT.

CDR3 DNA: TGTGCCATCAGTCCCTCCACGGCGGGACAGGGTGATTCACCCCTCCACTTT. Its protein product is CAISPSTAGQGDSPLHF. The rearrangement uses TRBV10-3 and TRBJ1-6; TRBD1 matches at 9 bases. This CDR3 has 17 residues. Germline loops: CDR1 ENHRY, CDR2 SYGVKD. V trimming: 5 bases; J trimming: 8 bases; junction bases outside the gene matches: 13.

The chain combines TRBV1 with TRBJ1-3; TRBD1 is the table's D call and was not checked against the DNA. TRBV1 is noted as a pseudogene. The CDR3 runs to 16 residues. CDR3 coding DNA: TGCACCAGCAGCCAAGTTGAGGCAGGGCTTGGAAACACCATATATTTT. Translating it yields CTSSQVEAGLGNTIYF.

A few counts support this clone. J is TRBJ2-1 and V is TRBV7-9, with D unclear. Germline V gene sequence: CDR1 SEHNR, CDR2 FQNEAQ (reference sequence). Trimming removed 5 bases from V and 4 bases from J, with 15 bases in between. CDR3 size: 15 residues. The CDR3 region is CASSVIRGWYNEQFF. DNA of the CDR3: TGTGCCAGCAGCGTCATAAGAGGCTGGTACAATGAGCAGTTCTTC.

The chain combines TRBV7-8 with TRBJ2-3, with D possibly TRBD2 on 6 matching bases. Trimming left V 5 bases short and J 6 bases short, with 15 bases between. Per germline, CDR1 SGHVS and CDR2 FQNEAQ. The CDR3 is 14 residues long. The CDR3 spells CASSLAEGRDTQYF. CDR3 nucleotide sequence: TGTGCCAGCAGCCTCGCGGAGGGAAGGGATACGCAGTATTTT.